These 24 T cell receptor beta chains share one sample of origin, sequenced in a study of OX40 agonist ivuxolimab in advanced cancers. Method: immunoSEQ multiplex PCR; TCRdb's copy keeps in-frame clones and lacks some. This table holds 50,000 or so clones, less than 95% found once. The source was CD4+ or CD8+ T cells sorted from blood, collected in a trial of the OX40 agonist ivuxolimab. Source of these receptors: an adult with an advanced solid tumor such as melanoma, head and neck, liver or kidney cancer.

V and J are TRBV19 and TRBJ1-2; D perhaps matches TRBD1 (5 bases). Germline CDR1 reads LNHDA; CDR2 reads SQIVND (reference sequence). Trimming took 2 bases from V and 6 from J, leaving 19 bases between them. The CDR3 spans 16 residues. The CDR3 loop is CASSIWGRPFSHGYTF. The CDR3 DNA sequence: TGTGCCAGTAGTATATGGGGCAGACCTTTCTCTCATGGCTACACCTTC.

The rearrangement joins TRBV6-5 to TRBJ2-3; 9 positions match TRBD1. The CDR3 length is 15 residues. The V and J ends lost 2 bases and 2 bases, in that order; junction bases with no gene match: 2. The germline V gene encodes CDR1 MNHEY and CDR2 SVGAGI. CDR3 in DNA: TGTGCCAGCAGTTACGGGACAGGGTACACAGATACGCAGTATTTT. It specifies CASSYGTGYTDTQYF.

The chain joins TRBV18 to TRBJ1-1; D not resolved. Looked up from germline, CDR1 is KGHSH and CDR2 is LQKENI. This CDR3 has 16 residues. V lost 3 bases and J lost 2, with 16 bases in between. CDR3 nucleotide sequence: TGTGCCAGCTCACCCCTAAAACATAGCTACAACACTGAAGCTTTCTTT. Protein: CASSPLKHSYNTEAFF.

The CDR3 loop is CASSQEGTGRYQETQYF. The CDR3 DNA sequence: TGTGCCAGCAGCCAAGAGGGGACGGGCCGGTACCAAGAGACCCAGTACTTC. The rearrangement uses TRBV4-2 and TRBJ2-5; D may be TRBD1 or TRBD2 (5 bases each). This CDR3 has 17 residues. With 0 bases removed from V and 0 bases from J, the gap between germline ends came to 14 bases. Germline V gene sequence: CDR1 LGHNA, CDR2 YNFKEQ.

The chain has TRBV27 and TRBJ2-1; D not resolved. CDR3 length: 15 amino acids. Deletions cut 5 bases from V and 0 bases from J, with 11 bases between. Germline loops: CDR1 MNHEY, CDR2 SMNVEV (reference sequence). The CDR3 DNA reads TGTGCCAGCAGTCTAGTTTCGAGCTCCTACAATGAGCAGTTCTTC. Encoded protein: CASSLVSSSYNEQFF.

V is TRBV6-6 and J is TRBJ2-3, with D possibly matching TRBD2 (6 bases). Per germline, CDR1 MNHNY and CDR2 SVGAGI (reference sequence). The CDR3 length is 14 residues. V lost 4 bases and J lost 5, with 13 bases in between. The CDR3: CASSFSSARDTQYF. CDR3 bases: TGTGCCAGCAGTTTTTCTAGCGCCAGAGATACGCAGTATTTT.

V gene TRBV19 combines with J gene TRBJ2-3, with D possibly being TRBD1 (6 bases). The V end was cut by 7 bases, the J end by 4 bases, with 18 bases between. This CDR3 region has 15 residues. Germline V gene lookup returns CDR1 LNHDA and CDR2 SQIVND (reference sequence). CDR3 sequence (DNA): TGTGCCAGTATGACCGGGACACTAGGGGCAGATACGCAGTATTTT. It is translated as CASMTGTLGADTQYF.

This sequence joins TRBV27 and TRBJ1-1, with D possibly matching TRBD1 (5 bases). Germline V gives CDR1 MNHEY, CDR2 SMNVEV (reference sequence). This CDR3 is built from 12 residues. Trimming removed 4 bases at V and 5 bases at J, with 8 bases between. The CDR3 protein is CASSSGRTEAFF. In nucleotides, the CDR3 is TGTGCCAGCAGTTCAGGGCGGACTGAAGCTTTCTTT.

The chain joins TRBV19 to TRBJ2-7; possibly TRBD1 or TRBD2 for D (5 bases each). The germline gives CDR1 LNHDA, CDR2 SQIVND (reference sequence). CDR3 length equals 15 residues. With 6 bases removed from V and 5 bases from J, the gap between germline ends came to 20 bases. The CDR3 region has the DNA TGTGCCAGTAGCTACCTAATGGGGGTCGTGAACGAGCAGTACTTC. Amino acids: CASSYLMGVVNEQYF.

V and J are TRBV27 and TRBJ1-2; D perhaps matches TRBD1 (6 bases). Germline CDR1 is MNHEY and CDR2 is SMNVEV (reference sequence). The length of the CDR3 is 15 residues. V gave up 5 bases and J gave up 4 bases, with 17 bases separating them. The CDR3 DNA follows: TGTGCCAGCAGTCCACTCACAGGGTACGGCTATGGCTACACCTTC. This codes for CASSPLTGYGYGYTF.

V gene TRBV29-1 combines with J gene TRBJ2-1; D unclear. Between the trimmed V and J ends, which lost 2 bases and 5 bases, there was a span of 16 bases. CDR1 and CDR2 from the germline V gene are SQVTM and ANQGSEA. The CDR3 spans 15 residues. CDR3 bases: TGCAGCGTTGAATCCTCGCGACAAGAGGACAATGAGCAGTTCTTC. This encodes CSVESSRQEDNEQFF.

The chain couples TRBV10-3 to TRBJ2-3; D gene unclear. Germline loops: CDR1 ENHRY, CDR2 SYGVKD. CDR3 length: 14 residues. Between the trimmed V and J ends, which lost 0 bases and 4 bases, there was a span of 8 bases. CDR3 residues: CAISESSGADTQYF. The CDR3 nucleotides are TGTGCCATCAGTGAGTCATCGGGCGCAGATACGCAGTATTTT.

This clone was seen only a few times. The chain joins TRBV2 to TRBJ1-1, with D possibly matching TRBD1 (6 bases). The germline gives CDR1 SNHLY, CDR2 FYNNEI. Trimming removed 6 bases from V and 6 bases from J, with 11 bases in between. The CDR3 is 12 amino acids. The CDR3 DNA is TGTGCCAGCAGCGACACAGGGCCTGAAGCTTTCTTT. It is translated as CASSDTGPEAFF. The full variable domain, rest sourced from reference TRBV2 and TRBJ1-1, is EPEVTQTPSHQVTQMGQEVILRCVPISNHLYFYWYRQILGQKVEFLVSFYNNEISEKSEIFDDQFSVERPDGSNFTLKIRSTKLEDSAMYFCASSDTGPEAFFGQGTRLTVV.

The CDR3 region is CASSNPGELFF. The CDR3 nucleotides are TGTGCCAGCAGTAATCCCGGGGAGCTGTTTTTT. The chain combines TRBV7-6 with TRBJ2-2; D not certain. Trimming shortened V by 6 bases and J by 6 bases, and 5 bases separated the two germline ends. The CDR3 is made up of 11 amino acids. The germline gives CDR1 SGHVS, CDR2 FNYEAQ.

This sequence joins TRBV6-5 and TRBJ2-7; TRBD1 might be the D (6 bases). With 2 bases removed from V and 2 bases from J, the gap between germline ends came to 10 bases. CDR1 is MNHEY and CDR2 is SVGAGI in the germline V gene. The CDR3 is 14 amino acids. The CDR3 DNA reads TGTGCCAGCAGTTACGGGGCAGGGGCCTACGAGCAGTACTTC. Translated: CASSYGAGAYEQYF.

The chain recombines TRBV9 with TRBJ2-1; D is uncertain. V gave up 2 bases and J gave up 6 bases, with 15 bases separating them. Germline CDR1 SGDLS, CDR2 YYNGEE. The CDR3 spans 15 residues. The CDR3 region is CASSVSGAKGNEQFF. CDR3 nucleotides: TGTGCCAGCAGCGTGTCAGGAGCCAAGGGCAATGAGCAGTTCTTC.

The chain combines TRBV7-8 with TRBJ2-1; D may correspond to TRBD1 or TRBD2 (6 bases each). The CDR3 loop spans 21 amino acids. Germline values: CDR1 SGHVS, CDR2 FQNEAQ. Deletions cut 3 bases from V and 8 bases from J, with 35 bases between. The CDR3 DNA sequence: TGTGCCAGCAGCTTCCTCCCTCTAAACCTCGATTGGGGGGCTCCCCTGTATGAGCAGTTCTTC. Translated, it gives CASSFLPLNLDWGAPLYEQFF.

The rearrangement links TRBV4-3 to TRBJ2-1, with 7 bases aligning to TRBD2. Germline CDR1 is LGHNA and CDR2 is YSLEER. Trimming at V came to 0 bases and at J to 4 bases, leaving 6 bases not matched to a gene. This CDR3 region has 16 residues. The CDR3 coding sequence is TGCGCCAGCAGCCAAGATCGGGCGGGAGAATACAATGAGCAGTTCTTC. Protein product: CASSQDRAGEYNEQFF.

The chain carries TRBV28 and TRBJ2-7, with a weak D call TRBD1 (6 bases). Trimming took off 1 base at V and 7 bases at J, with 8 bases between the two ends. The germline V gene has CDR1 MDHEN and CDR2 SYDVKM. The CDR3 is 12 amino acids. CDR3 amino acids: CASSLYTGEQYF. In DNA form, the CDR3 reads TGTGCCAGCAGTTTATATACAGGGGAGCAGTACTTC.

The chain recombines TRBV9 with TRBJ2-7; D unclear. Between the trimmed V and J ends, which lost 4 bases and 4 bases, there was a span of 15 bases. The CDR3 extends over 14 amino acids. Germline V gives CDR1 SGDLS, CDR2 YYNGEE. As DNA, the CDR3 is TGTGCCAGCAGCACCCCGGGTCGGCCTTACGAGCAGTACTTC. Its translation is CASSTPGRPYEQYF.

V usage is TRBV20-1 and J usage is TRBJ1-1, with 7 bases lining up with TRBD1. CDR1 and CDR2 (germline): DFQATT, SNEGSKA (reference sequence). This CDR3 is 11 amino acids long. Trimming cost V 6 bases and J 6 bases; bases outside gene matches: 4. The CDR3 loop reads CSAGRGPEAFF. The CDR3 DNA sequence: TGCAGTGCCGGGAGGGGGCCTGAAGCTTTCTTT.

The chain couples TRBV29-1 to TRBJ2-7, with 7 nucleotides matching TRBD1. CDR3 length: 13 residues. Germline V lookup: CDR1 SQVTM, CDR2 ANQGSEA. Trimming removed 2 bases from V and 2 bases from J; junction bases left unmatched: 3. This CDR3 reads CSVETGQTYEQYF. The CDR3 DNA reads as TGCAGCGTTGAAACGGGACAGACCTACGAGCAGTACTTC.

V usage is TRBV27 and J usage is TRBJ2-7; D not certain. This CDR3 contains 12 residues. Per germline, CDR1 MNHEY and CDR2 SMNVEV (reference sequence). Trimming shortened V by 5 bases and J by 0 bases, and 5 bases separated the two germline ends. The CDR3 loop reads CASSISSYEQYF. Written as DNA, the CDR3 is TGTGCCAGCAGTATCAGCTCCTACGAGCAGTACTTC.

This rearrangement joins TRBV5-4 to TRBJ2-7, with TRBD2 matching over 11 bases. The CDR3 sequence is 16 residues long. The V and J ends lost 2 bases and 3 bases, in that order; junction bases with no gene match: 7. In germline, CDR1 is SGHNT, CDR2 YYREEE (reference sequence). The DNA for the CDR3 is TGTGCCAGCAGCTTAGTACTAGCGGGGGCCGTCTACGAGCAGTACTTC. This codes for CASSLVLAGAVYEQYF.